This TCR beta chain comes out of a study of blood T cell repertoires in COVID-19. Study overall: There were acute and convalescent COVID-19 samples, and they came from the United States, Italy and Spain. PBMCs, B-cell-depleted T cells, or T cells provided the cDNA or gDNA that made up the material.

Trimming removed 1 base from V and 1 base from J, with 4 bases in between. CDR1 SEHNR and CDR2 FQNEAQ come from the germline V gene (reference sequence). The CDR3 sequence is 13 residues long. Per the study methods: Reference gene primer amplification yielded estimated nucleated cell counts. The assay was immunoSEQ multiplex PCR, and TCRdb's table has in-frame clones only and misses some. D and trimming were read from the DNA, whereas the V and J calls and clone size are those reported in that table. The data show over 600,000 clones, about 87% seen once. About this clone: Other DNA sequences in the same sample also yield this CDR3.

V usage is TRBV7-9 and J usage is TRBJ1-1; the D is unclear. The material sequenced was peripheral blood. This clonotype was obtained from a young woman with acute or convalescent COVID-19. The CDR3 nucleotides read TGTGCCAGCAGCTTAGTCCAGAACACTGAAGCTTTCTTT. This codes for CASSLVQNTEAFF.